One sample yielded the 32 T cell receptor beta chains listed below, sequenced in a study of early T cells in non-severe SARS-CoV-2 infection. TCRdb re-derived calls from the 5' RACE reads in MiXCR, one entry per CDR3 protein. The sample includes under 70,000 distinct CDR3 sequences, 5.5% to 7% seen only once; the top ten take under 4%. This specimen consisted of whole blood, obtained at baseline. Receptors were obtained from an adult who was a healthcare worker with PCR-confirmed SARS-CoV-2 infection or an uninfected control (not recorded which).

The rearrangement links TRBV2 to TRBJ1-6, with D possibly being TRBD1 (6 bases). Trimming removed 7 bases from V and 8 bases from J, with 21 bases in between. The germline gives CDR1 SNHLY, CDR2 FYNNEI. This CDR3 contains 16 residues. The CDR3, as DNA: TGTGCCAGCAATCATCCGGGACACACACTAGATTCACCCCTCCACTTT. Translated: CASNHPGHTLDSPLHF.

The chain recombines TRBV6-6 with TRBJ1-5; D is ambiguous. CDR3 length: 16 amino acids. Germline CDR1 MNHNY, CDR2 SVGAGI (reference sequence). The V end lost 2 bases, the J end lost 3 bases, and 14 bases lay between the germline ends. Here the CDR3 reads CASSYRMGRYNQPQHF. CDR3 in DNA: TGTGCCAGCAGTTACCGCATGGGGAGGTACAATCAGCCCCAGCATTTT.

This clonotype has a handful of counts. V and J are TRBV25-1 and TRBJ2-2; TRBD1 matches 7 bases. CDR1 MGHDK and CDR2 SYGVNS come from the germline V gene. The CDR3 loop spans 17 amino acids. Trimming cost V 4 bases and J 1 base; bases outside gene matches: 9. The CDR3, as DNA: TGTGCCAGCAGTGTTTCCCCCGGGACAGAGAACACCGGGGAGCTGTTTTTT. Translated: CASSVSPGTENTGELFF.

This clonotype was observed a few times. The rearrangement links TRBV20-1 to TRBJ2-7; 7 nucleotides match TRBD1. CDR1 DFQATT and CDR2 SNEGSKA come from the germline V gene (reference sequence). Trimming at V came to 6 bases and at J to 4 bases, leaving 6 bases not matched to a gene. The CDR3 totals 12 residues. DNA of the CDR3: TGCAGTGCGACGACAGGGTTTTACGAGCAGTACTTC. As protein: CSATTGFYEQYF.

This clonotype was recorded many times. The chain joins TRBV5-1 to TRBJ2-1; TRBD1 is a possible D gene (5 bases). The CDR3 length is 13 residues. The germline V and J ends were trimmed by 5 bases and 4 bases, with 10 bases remaining between them. Germline V gene lookup returns CDR1 SGHRS and CDR2 YFSETQ. The CDR3 coding sequence is TGCGCCAGCAGATCGACAGAGTACAATGAGCAGTTCTTC. This gives the protein CASRSTEYNEQFF.

There are many counts of this clonotype. CDR3 sequence reads: CASSLTSAGQFF. The CDR3 DNA follows: TGTGCCAGCAGTCTCACTAGCGCCGGGCAGTTCTTC. The chain couples TRBV12-3 or TRBV12-4 to TRBJ2-1; 7 bases match TRBD2. The CDR3 runs 12 residues. V lost 5 bases, J lost 12 bases, and 7 bases stayed unmatched.

This clonotype was recorded many times. The chain joins TRBV20-1 to TRBJ2-2, with D possibly matching TRBD2 (5 bases). Germline values: CDR1 DFQATT, CDR2 SNEGSKA (reference sequence). This CDR3 region has 15 residues. Between the trimmed V and J ends, which lost 7 bases and 4 bases, there was a span of 19 bases. In nucleotides, the CDR3 is TGCAGTGTCCCGCCGCCCCGGGGAAGCACCGGGGAGCTGTTTTTT. Amino acids: CSVPPPRGSTGELFF.

This clonotype has ten or more counts. The chain is built from TRBV29-1 and TRBJ1-6; a weak D match, TRBD1 (5 bases). The germline gives CDR1 SQVTM, CDR2 ANQGSEA. The CDR3 has 12 residues. V dropped 6 bases and J dropped 5 bases, with 8 bases sitting between them. The CDR3, as DNA: TGCAGCGTCGGGGGTCATAATTCACCCCTCCACTTT. Its protein is CSVGGHNSPLHF.

This clonotype was counted ten times or more. The chain employs TRBV30 and TRBJ1-6; tentatively, D is TRBD1 (5 bases). Per the germline V gene, CDR1 is GTSNPN and CDR2 is SVGIG (reference sequence). The V end was cut by 7 bases, the J end by 11 bases, with 24 bases between. This CDR3 contains 15 residues. CDR3 nucleotides: TGTGCCTTCCGCTATACGGGCAGGGCTCAGGCACCCCTCCACTTT. It codes for CAFRYTGRAQAPLHF.

This clonotype was observed many times. The rearrangement links TRBV20-1 to TRBJ1-1, with TRBD1 as a possible D gene (6 bases). The germline V and J ends were trimmed by 5 bases and 10 bases, with 20 bases remaining between them. This CDR3 spans 13 amino acids. CDR1 is DFQATT and CDR2 is SNEGSKA in the germline V gene (reference sequence). CDR3 in amino acids: CSASRIQGRGAFF. CDR3 nucleotides: TGCAGTGCTTCCCGTATACAGGGTAGAGGAGCTTTCTTT.

This clonotype was seen repeatedly, ten times or more. The chain recombines TRBV29-1 with TRBJ2-3; 8 bases map to TRBD2. This CDR3 comprises 15 residues. Germline V gene lookup returns CDR1 SQVTM and CDR2 ANQGSEA. V gave up 3 bases and J gave up 5 bases; unmatched junction bases: 10. The CDR3 nucleotides are TGCAGCGTTGAGATGGGGAGCGGGAGTAGAGATACGCAGTATTTT. This gives the protein CSVEMGSGSRDTQYF.

This clonotype was detected ten times or more. The chain employs TRBV5-6 and TRBJ1-5; no clear D gene. Trimming removed 4 bases at V and 6 bases at J, with 17 bases between. Germline V CDR1 and CDR2: SGHDT, YYEEEE. There are 15 residues in the CDR3. The CDR3 protein is CASSGRTLLGQPQHF. CDR3 DNA: TGTGCCAGCAGCGGACGCACGCTGCTAGGTCAGCCCCAGCATTTT.

This clonotype was seen many times. The J gene is TRBJ2-7, the V gene TRBV10-3; D is undetermined. The CDR3 totals 15 residues. Germline loops: CDR1 ENHRY, CDR2 SYGVKD. Trimming took 0 bases from V and 2 from J, leaving 11 bases between them. CDR3 coding DNA: TGTGCCATCAGTGAGTCGATAGGCTTCACCTACGAGCAGTACTTC. Translating it yields CAISESIGFTYEQYF.

This clonotype appeared a few times. The V and J genes are TRBV2 and TRBJ2-7; a possible D gene is TRBD2 (6 bases). Germline lookup yields CDR1 SNHLY and CDR2 FYNNEI. The CDR3 covers 15 residues. Trimming stripped 7 bases from V and 4 bases from J, with 20 bases between. The CDR3 is CASTQKGLFPYEQYF. Here the CDR3 DNA reads TGTGCCAGCACCCAAAAGGGACTCTTTCCTTACGAGCAGTACTTC.

Regarding this clonotype: A read error may account for a junction end that differs from germline. The chain links TRBV29-1 to TRBJ1-2; D possibly corresponds to TRBD1 (5 bases). Germline V lookup: CDR1 SQVTM, CDR2 ANQGSEA. CDR3 length: 14 residues. Written as DNA, the CDR3 is TGCAGCGTTGAAAAGAGGGGCGCAGACTATAGCTACACCTTC. Translating gives CSVEKRGADYSYTF.

The table lists this clonotype with many counts. The chain carries TRBV7-2 and TRBJ1-2, with 9 bases identical to TRBD1. Germline V gene lookup returns CDR1 SGHTA and CDR2 FQGNSA. Losses at the gene ends were 6 bases for V and 6 bases for J; bases not matched to a gene: 14. The CDR3 extends over 16 amino acids. This chain's CDR3 is CASSRGPRTGEDGYTF. In DNA form, the CDR3 reads TGTGCCAGCAGTCGGGGCCCCCGGACAGGGGAGGATGGCTACACCTTC. Complete variable domain (other parts from reference TRBV7-2 and TRBJ1-2): GAGVSQSPSNKVTEKGKDVELRCDPISGHTALYWYRQSLGQGLEFLIYFQGNSAPDKSGLPSDRFSAERTGGSVSTLTIQRTQQEDSAVYLCASSRGPRTGEDGYTFGSGTRLTVV.

This clonotype has a handful of counts. V usage is TRBV12-3 or TRBV12-4 and J usage is TRBJ2-3; the match to TRBD2 covers 13 bases. The CDR3 has 17 amino acids. V lost 5 bases to trimming and J lost 2 bases; unmatched junction nucleotides: 7. The CDR3 loop is CASSRTGTSGTTDTQYF. Here the CDR3 DNA reads TGTGCCAGCAGTCGGACCGGGACTAGCGGGACCACAGATACGCAGTATTTT.

In its sample, this clonotype was seen many times. J is TRBJ1-5 and V is TRBV19, with D unresolved. Germline V CDR1 and CDR2: LNHDA, SQIVND (reference sequence). V dropped 5 bases and J dropped 2 bases, with 10 bases sitting between them. The CDR3 is 14 amino acids. CDR3 sequence: CASSEMRGNQPQHF. Written as DNA, the CDR3 is TGTGCCAGTAGTGAGATGAGAGGCAATCAGCCCCAGCATTTT. The entire variable domain, with the rest obtained from reference TRBV19 and TRBJ1-5, is as follows: DGGITQSPKYLFRKEGQNVTLSCEQNLNHDAMYWYRQDPGQGLRLIYYSQIVNDFQKGDIAEGYSVSREKKESFPLTVTSAQKNPTAFYLCASSEMRGNQPQHFGDGTRLSIL.

This clonotype was counted ten times or more. The rearrangement joins TRBV20-1 to TRBJ2-7, with 9 bases matching TRBD1. The CDR3 covers 13 residues. V lost 1 base and J lost 4; bases outside the gene matches: 2. Germline lookup yields CDR1 DFQATT and CDR2 SNEGSKA (reference sequence). CDR3 sequence reads: CSARGGQGYEQYF. The CDR3 coding sequence is TGCAGTGCTAGAGGGGGACAGGGTTACGAGCAGTACTTC.

This CDR3 is CASSPVVAAAEQFF. For the CDR3, the DNA is TGTGCCAGCAGCCCCGTGGTTGCAGCTGCTGAGCAGTTCTTC. The chain combines TRBV11-2 with TRBJ2-1; D gene uncertain. Germline CDR1 SGHAT, CDR2 FQNNGV. The CDR3 spans 14 residues. Trimming shortened V by 5 bases and J by 9 bases, and 17 bases separated the two germline ends.

This clonotype has a count of ten or more. This chain joins TRBV12-3 or TRBV12-4 and TRBJ2-4; 13 bases are shared with TRBD2. The CDR3 is made up of 18 amino acids. The ends lost 6 bases at V and 0 bases at J; junction bases unmatched: 8. CDR3 loop: CASRAGTSGNLAKNIQYF. In DNA form, the CDR3 reads TGTGCCAGCAGGGCCGGGACTAGCGGGAATCTAGCCAAAAACATTCAGTACTTC.

Ten or more counts support this clonotype. This chain links TRBV18 with TRBJ2-1, with TRBD1 matching 9 bases. Germline CDR1 reads KGHSH; CDR2 reads LQKENI. The CDR3 covers 15 residues. Trimming at V came to 3 bases and at J to 4 bases, leaving 4 bases not matched to a gene. DNA of the CDR3: TGTGCCAGCTCACCTGGACAGGGGACTTACAATGAGCAGTTCTTC. This gives the protein CASSPGQGTYNEQFF. Full variable domain (missing parts from reference TRBV18 and TRBJ2-1): NAGVMQNPRHLVRRRGQEARLRCSPMKGHSHVYWYRQLPEEGLKFMVYLQKENIIDESGMPKERFSAEFPKEGPSILRIQQVVRGDSAAYFCASSPGQGTYNEQFFGPGTRLTVL.

This clonotype was seen only a few times. The rearrangement links TRBV27 to TRBJ2-7, with 9 bases lining up with TRBD1. In germline, CDR1 is MNHEY, CDR2 SMNVEV (reference sequence). The CDR3 sequence is 13 residues long. Trimming removed 4 bases from V and 9 bases from J; junction bases left unmatched: 7. The CDR3 bases are TGTGCCAGCAGTTCCTACAGGGGGCGCGGGCAGTACTTC. The encoded protein is CASSSYRGRGQYF.

Ten or more counts support this clonotype. This chain links TRBV28 with TRBJ1-2; 7 nucleotides agree with TRBD1. J lost 6 bases, V lost 3 bases, and 4 bases had no gene match. Germline V gene sequence: CDR1 MDHEN, CDR2 SYDVKM. The CDR3 covers 13 residues. The CDR3 sequence is CASSLLGGNGYTF. The CDR3 coding sequence is TGTGCCAGCAGTTTGTTAGGGGGCAATGGCTACACCTTC.

A few counts support this clonotype. This chain links TRBV7-2 with TRBJ2-1; no firm D call. Germline assignment: CDR1 SGHTA and CDR2 FQGNSA. This CDR3 region has 13 residues. Trimming removed 5 bases from V and 5 bases from J, with 10 bases in between. CDR3: CASSPFSDNEQFF. The CDR3 nucleotides read TGTGCCAGCAGCCCCTTCTCAGACAATGAGCAGTTCTTC.

The sample holds many counts of this clonotype. This chain links TRBV12-3 or TRBV12-4 with TRBJ1-2; weak D call: TRBD1 (5 bases). V was trimmed by 4 bases and J by 0 bases, leaving 18 bases between them. CDR3 length equals 17 residues. The CDR3 sequence is CASSYRGEGLANYGYTF. The CDR3 bases are TGTGCCAGCAGTTACCGGGGGGAGGGGCTTGCTAACTATGGCTACACCTTC.

This clonotype was picked up many times. This chain uses TRBV5-1 with TRBJ2-1; TRBD2 matches at 12 bases. V was clipped by 4 bases and J by 0 bases; unmatched bases: 5. The length of the CDR3 is 17 residues. CDR1 and CDR2 (germline): SGHRS, YFSETQ. CDR3 sequence (DNA): TGCGCCAGCAGCGGGGGACTAGCGGGCCCCTCCTACAATGAGCAGTTCTTC. Translating it yields CASSGGLAGPSYNEQFF.

This clonotype has a count of ten or more. The chain is built from TRBV29-1 and TRBJ2-1; D is uncertain. The CDR3 extends over 12 amino acids. Per the germline V gene, CDR1 is SQVTM and CDR2 is ANQGSEA. Trimming took off 7 bases at V and 5 bases at J, with 12 bases between the two ends. The CDR3 DNA reads as TGCAGCGCGATCCTAGATCACAATGAGCAGTTCTTC. Its translation: CSAILDHNEQFF.

This sequence joins TRBV6-5 and TRBJ1-6; possibly TRBD1 for D (6 bases). V was trimmed by 0 bases and J by 5 bases, leaving 14 bases between them. The CDR3 is 17 amino acids. CDR1 MNHEY and CDR2 SVGAGI come from the germline V gene. The CDR3 loop is CASSYSFRGQHNSPLHF. CDR3 DNA: TGTGCCAGCAGTTACTCTTTCCGGGGGCAACATAATTCACCCCTCCACTTT.

The chain carries TRBV29-1 and TRBJ1-3; 8 bases agree with TRBD1. The CDR3 spans 13 residues. V lost 5 bases, J lost 6 bases, and 6 bases stayed unmatched. In germline, CDR1 is SQVTM, CDR2 ANQGSEA. The CDR3, as DNA: TGCAGCGTTTTACGACAGGGGTCAAACACCATATATTTT. Translated, it gives CSVLRQGSNTIYF.

This clonotype came up many times. The chain carries TRBV9 and TRBJ2-7; 8 positions match TRBD1. CDR3 length: 15 residues. V lost 4 bases to trimming and J lost 5 bases; unmatched junction nucleotides: 11. Per the germline V gene, CDR1 is SGDLS and CDR2 is YYNGEE. CDR3 protein: CASSPSGTGYNEQYF. CDR3 bases: TGTGCCAGCAGCCCATCCGGGACAGGATATAACGAGCAGTACTTC.

In its sample, this clonotype was seen a few times. V gene TRBV20-1 combines with J gene TRBJ2-3; the D is unclear. The germline V and J ends were trimmed by 3 bases and 0 bases, with 10 bases remaining between them. The CDR3 spans 14 residues. Germline V gene data show CDR1 as DFQATT and CDR2 as SNEGSKA (reference sequence). CDR3 nucleotides: TGCAGTGCTAGGACACCTTCTAGCACAGATACGCAGTATTTT. As protein: CSARTPSSTDTQYF.